The 28 T cell receptor beta chains given below trace back to one sample, sequenced in a study of T cells in Graves' hyperthyroidism and ophthalmopathy. From RNA transcripts, TCR beta CDR3 regions were amplified. When the TCR CDR3 underwent first-round RT-PCR, the HTBI primer set was used. A single record per CDR3 protein comes from TCRdb applying MiXCR to the multiplex PCR reads. Of about 500,000 distinct CDR3 sequences listed, 15% to 20% are singletons. The sequencing sample was made of blood. The receptors originated from a woman aged 18 to 35 with Graves' hyperthyroidism.

The table lists this clonotype with many counts. The chain uses TRBV9 and TRBJ2-1; TRBD2 matches 13 bases. CDR3 length: 16 residues. With V trimmed by 2 bases and J by 7 bases, 6 bases remained unmatched. The germline CDR1 and CDR2 sequences are SGDLS and YYNGEE. DNA of the CDR3: TGTGCCAGCAGCGTCGGACTAGCGGGAGTTGAGAATGAGCAGTTCTTC. Its translation is CASSVGLAGVENEQFF. The whole variable domain, filled in from reference TRBV9 and TRBJ2-1, reads DSGVTQTPKHLITATGQRVTLRCSPRSGDLSVYWYQQSLDQGLQFLIQYYNGEERAKGNILERFSAQQFPDLHSELNLSSLELGDSALYFCASSVGLAGVENEQFFGPGTRLTVL.

This clonotype was recorded at least ten times. The rearrangement links TRBV12-3 or TRBV12-4 to TRBJ1-5; D is undetermined. Trimming removed 6 bases from V and 6 bases from J, with 12 bases in between. This CDR3 is built from 13 residues. In DNA, the CDR3 is TGTGCCAGCAGCCCTGGACCGGGTCAGCCCCAGCATTTT. This codes for CASSPGPGQPQHF.

Ten or more counts support this clonotype. The V gene is TRBV20-1, the J gene TRBJ1-5; D gene ambiguous. V shed 4 bases and J shed 4 bases, with 14 bases lying between them. The CDR3 totals 14 residues. Germline CDR1 DFQATT, CDR2 SNEGSKA (reference sequence). The DNA for the CDR3 is TGCAGTGCTATCCCCCGCAGCCCTAATCAGCCCCAGCATTTT. The encoded protein is CSAIPRSPNQPQHF.

There are a few counts of this clonotype. The chain employs TRBV3-1 and TRBJ1-1; D is perhaps TRBD1 (5 bases). The CDR3 extends over 15 amino acids. V dropped 1 base and J dropped 0 bases, with 9 bases sitting between them. The germline gives CDR1 LGHDT, CDR2 YNNKEL (reference sequence). CDR3 nucleotide sequence: TGTGCCAGCAGCCAAGGACAGCTGTTGAACACTGAAGCTTTCTTT. Its translation is CASSQGQLLNTEAFF.

This clonotype was detected a few times. The gene calls are TRBV12-3 or TRBV12-4 and TRBJ1-2; 10 positions agree with TRBD1. The CDR3 has 13 amino acids. The V gene end was trimmed by 8 bases and the J gene end by 6 bases; junction bases not matched to a gene: 6. The DNA for the CDR3 is TGTGCCAGCGACCGAGGGACAGGGGATGGCTACACCTTC. Translated: CASDRGTGDGYTF.

Ten or more counts support this clonotype. The genes are TRBV2 and TRBJ2-7; D might be TRBD1 (5 bases). Germline CDR1 SNHLY, CDR2 FYNNEI. This CDR3 contains 14 residues. V was clipped by 4 bases and J by 1 base, with 11 bases between them. CDR3 residues: CASSAATGSYEQYF. The DNA for the CDR3 is TGTGCCAGCAGTGCCGCCACAGGTTCCTACGAGCAGTACTTC.

This clonotype showed up just a few times. The chain recombines TRBV12-3 or TRBV12-4 with TRBJ2-1; the match to TRBD2 covers 12 bases. The CDR3 has 19 residues. Losses at the gene ends were 7 bases for V and 1 base for J; bases not matched to a gene: 14. This CDR3 reads CASTPGLAGGFFSYNEQFF. In DNA, the CDR3 is TGTGCCAGCACCCCAGGCCTAGCGGGGGGGTTTTTTTCCTACAATGAGCAGTTCTTC.

This clonotype was seen a handful of times. A clone one base away is much larger, so this may be a read error. As the CDR3 is not closed by the conserved phenylalanine or tryptophan, this likely results from a read error. This chain uses TRBV12-3 or TRBV12-4 with TRBJ1-4, with D perhaps TRBD1 (5 bases). V lost 3 bases, J lost 5 bases, and 7 bases lay in between. The CDR3 has 13 residues. The chain's CDR3 is CASSFGHNEKLFS. In DNA, the CDR3 is TGTGCCAGCAGTTTCGGACACAATGAAAAACTGTTTTCT.

This clonotype occurred many times. This chain uses TRBV7-2 with TRBJ2-3, with D tentatively TRBD1 (6 bases). The CDR3 is made up of 16 amino acids. Trimming removed 5 bases from V and 2 bases from J, with 17 bases in between. The germline V gene has CDR1 SGHTA and CDR2 FQGNSA. CDR3 protein: CASSQTVGAYTDTQYF. CDR3 bases: TGTGCCAGCAGCCAGACGGTGGGGGCTTACACAGATACGCAGTATTTT.

The V gene is TRBV7-8, the J gene TRBJ1-6; 11 bases match TRBD1. Germline loops: CDR1 SGHVS, CDR2 FQNEAQ. The CDR3 extends over 18 amino acids. With 5 bases clipped from V and 1 base from J, the junction kept 7 bases outside the gene matches. The CDR3 region is CASSPRTGGASYNSPLHF. The CDR3 DNA reads as TGTGCCAGCAGCCCCCGGACAGGGGGCGCTTCCTATAATTCACCCCTCCACTTT.

This clonotype turned up a few times. V and J are TRBV19 and TRBJ1-1, with no clear D. The germline V and J ends were trimmed by 6 bases and 0 bases, with 20 bases remaining between them. Germline loops: CDR1 LNHDA, CDR2 SQIVND (reference sequence). The CDR3 runs 17 residues. The CDR3 loop reads CASSPPWVWGLNTEAFF. The CDR3 bases are TGTGCCAGTAGCCCCCCGTGGGTATGGGGATTGAACACTGAAGCTTTCTTT. Complete variable domain (other parts from reference TRBV19 and TRBJ1-1): DGGITQSPKYLFRKEGQNVTLSCEQNLNHDAMYWYRQDPGQGLRLIYYSQIVNDFQKGDIAEGYSVSREKKESFPLTVTSAQKNPTAFYLCASSPPWVWGLNTEAFFGQGTRLTVV.

This clonotype was recorded a few times. The chain recombines TRBV19 with TRBJ2-2; D gene uncertain. There are 14 residues in the CDR3. Germline CDR1 and CDR2: LNHDA and SQIVND (reference sequence). V lost 1 base and J lost 5, with 8 bases in between. This CDR3 reads CASSIAPWTGELFF. CDR3 coding DNA: TGTGCCAGTAGTATAGCCCCGTGGACCGGGGAGCTGTTTTTT.

This clonotype was seen repeatedly, ten times or more. The gene calls are TRBV18 and TRBJ2-2, with D hard to call. This CDR3 region has 12 residues. The germline gives CDR1 KGHSH, CDR2 LQKENI. The V and J ends lost 1 base and 11 bases respectively, with 8 bases between them. Written as DNA, the CDR3 is TGTGCCAGCTCACCACGGCTAGATGAGCTGTTTTTT. This sequence encodes CASSPRLDELFF.

Many counts were recorded for this clonotype. The chain has TRBV20-1 and TRBJ2-7; TRBD2 matches 13 bases. The CDR3 is 15 amino acids. J gave up 2 bases and V 5 bases, and 6 bases lay outside the gene matches. Germline CDR1 DFQATT, CDR2 SNEGSKA (reference sequence). CDR3 amino acids: CSAAPTSGRAYEQYF. The CDR3 bases are TGCAGTGCTGCCCCCACTAGCGGGAGGGCCTACGAGCAGTACTTC.

This clonotype was recorded at least ten times. For the CDR3, the DNA is TGCAGTGCAACGGCGCCCCGCAAAAGCACAGATACGCAGTATTTT. Protein product: CSATAPRKSTDTQYF. The chain joins TRBV20-1 to TRBJ2-3; D remains ambiguous. Trimming took 6 bases from V and 0 from J, leaving 16 bases between them. CDR3 length: 15 amino acids. Germline V CDR1 and CDR2: DFQATT, SNEGSKA (reference sequence).

The chain uses TRBV24-1 and TRBJ2-4; D perhaps matches TRBD2 (6 bases). This CDR3 region has 16 residues. From germline, CDR1 is KGHDR and CDR2 SFDVKD. The germline V and J ends were trimmed by 9 bases and 11 bases, with 28 bases remaining between them. The CDR3 DNA sequence: TGTGCCACCCCCTCCAAACCCCTAGCGTTGTCACTTGTTCAGTACTTC. Translation: CATPSKPLALSLVQYF.

This clonotype was detected a few times. V usage is TRBV20-1 and J usage is TRBJ1-4, with no clear D. Deletions cut 3 bases from V and 3 bases from J, with 8 bases between. This CDR3 has 13 amino acids. The germline CDR1 and CDR2 sequences are DFQATT and SNEGSKA (reference sequence). The CDR3 DNA is TGCAGTGCTAGGGGTTTAGCTAATGAAAAACTGTTTTTT. This sequence encodes CSARGLANEKLFF.

This clonotype was detected many times. The genes are TRBV5-1 and TRBJ2-7, with D perhaps given as TRBD1 or TRBD2 (5 bases each). The CDR3 runs to 14 residues. Germline-derived CDR1 and CDR2 are SGHRS and YFSETQ. Trimming stripped 0 bases from V and 3 bases from J, with 10 bases between. CDR3 nucleotides: TGCGCCAGCAGCTTGGATGGGGGAGTCTACGAGCAGTACTTC. It codes for CASSLDGGVYEQYF.

The sample holds a few counts of this clonotype. The junction departs from germline at one end; a sequencing error may be responsible. The V and J genes are TRBV27 and TRBJ2-1; 7 nucleotides line up with TRBD2. Looked up from germline, CDR1 is MNHEY and CDR2 is SMNVEV (reference sequence). The CDR3 sequence is 15 residues long. In DNA, the CDR3 is TGTGCCAGCAGTTTATTACTAGCGAGAGGCAATGAGCAGCTCTTC. Encoded protein: CASSLLLARGNEQLF.

The CDR3 sequence: CASSDQGTGKKYF. CDR3 DNA: TGTGCCAGCAGTGACCAGGGGACAGGGAAGAAGTATTTT. The gene calls are TRBV6-1 and TRBJ2-3; 9 bases match TRBD1. V shed 3 bases, J shed 13 bases, and the junction held 8 bases outside the gene matches. The CDR3 consists of 13 residues. Germline CDR1 reads MNHNS; CDR2 reads SASEGT.

The gene calls are TRBV2 and TRBJ1-2; D may be TRBD1 (5 bases). The CDR3 runs to 13 residues. Trimming took off 6 bases at V and 8 bases at J, with 16 bases between the two ends. Germline V lookup: CDR1 SNHLY, CDR2 FYNNEI. The CDR3 is CASSRGRGVGYTF. CDR3 in DNA: TGTGCCAGCAGCCGGGGACGAGGGGTCGGCTACACCTTC.

This clonotype was seen a handful of times. J is TRBJ2-3 and V is TRBV7-2; 7 bases match TRBD1. V dropped 5 bases and J dropped 5; count of bases not matched to a gene: 7. Germline-derived CDR1 and CDR2 are SGHTA and FQGNSA. The CDR3 spans 14 residues. This CDR3 reads CASSTGQRIDTQYF. In nucleotides, the CDR3 is TGTGCCAGCAGCACGGGACAGAGGATAGATACGCAGTATTTT.

Comments on this clonotype: No conserved phenylalanine or tryptophan ends this CDR3, so it is likely a read error. The chain couples TRBV20-1 to TRBJ2-7, with D possibly TRBD1 on 6 matching bases. In germline, CDR1 is DFQATT, CDR2 SNEGSKA (reference sequence). The CDR3 has 14 residues. The germline V and J ends were trimmed by 3 bases and 5 bases, with 17 bases remaining between them. The CDR3 protein is CSARGPWGLNEQYL. The CDR3 DNA reads TGCAGTGCTAGGGGACCCTGGGGGCTTAACGAGCAGTACCTC.

The chain carries TRBV24-1 and TRBJ1-2; tentative D call: TRBD1 (6 bases). This CDR3 has 14 residues. The V end was cut by 4 bases, the J end by 0 bases, with 8 bases between. Germline V lookup: CDR1 KGHDR, CDR2 SFDVKD. The CDR3: CATSDGTPNYGYTF. CDR3 in DNA: TGTGCCACCAGTGACGGGACACCTAACTATGGCTACACCTTC.

In its sample, this clonotype was seen a few times. V and J are TRBV7-9 and TRBJ1-4; 7 nucleotides match TRBD1. CDR3 size: 15 residues. In germline, CDR1 is SEHNR, CDR2 FQNEAQ (reference sequence). The V and J ends lost 11 bases and 0 bases, in that order; junction bases with no gene match: 9. The CDR3 coding sequence is TGTGCCTACCGGGACAGATTAGCAACTAATGAAAAACTGTTTTTT. This encodes CAYRDRLATNEKLFF.

This clonotype was recorded many times. This rearrangement joins TRBV6-2 or TRBV6-3 to TRBJ2-1; D gene ambiguous. The ends were cut back, 7 bases at V and 3 bases at J, with 16 bases in the middle. This CDR3 is 15 amino acids long. Per germline, CDR1 MNHEY and CDR2 SVGEGT. The CDR3 spells CASTTAPDLYNEQFF. The CDR3 nucleotides are TGTGCCAGCACTACAGCCCCTGACCTCTACAATGAGCAGTTCTTC.

The J gene is TRBJ1-5, the V gene TRBV20-1; no reliable D call. Germline V gene lookup returns CDR1 DFQATT and CDR2 SNEGSKA (reference sequence). The CDR3 is 12 residues long. Trimming pared 6 bases from V and 3 bases from J, leaving 9 bases between. CDR3: CSAVSANQPQHF. CDR3 coding DNA: TGCAGTGCCGTCTCCGCCAATCAGCCCCAGCATTTT.

The rearrangement joins TRBV6-2 or TRBV6-3 to TRBJ2-5, with TRBD1 as a possible D gene (5 bases). The V gene lost 7 bases and the J gene lost 1 base, with 13 bases spanning the gap. The CDR3 spans 14 residues. Germline V CDR1 and CDR2: MNHEY, SVGEGT. CDR3 loop: CASIRTPIQETQYF. Written as DNA, the CDR3 is TGTGCCAGCATCAGGACACCAATCCAAGAGACCCAGTACTTC.